This T cell receptor beta chain came from a study of T-cell reconstitution after alpha-beta-depleted transplantation in children. The CDR3 contains 16 residues. V lost 4 bases and J 2 bases, leaving 17 bases between the germline ends. Germline CDR1 and CDR2: MNHEY and SMNVEV (reference sequence). TCRbeta library preparation incorporated unique molecular identifiers. TCRdb reprocessed the PCR reads with MiXCR, giving one entry per CDR3 protein. This table has 100,000 to 120,000 distinct CDR3 sequences, approximately 10% appearing once. Ten or more counts support this clonotype. The sample in question was PBMCs from the stem cell graft donor, obtained from the stem cell graft. This chain uses TRBV27 with TRBJ1-1; D not resolved. This TCR derives from a human donor who donated a stem cell graft to a child with acute lymphoblastic leukemia. The CDR3, as DNA: TGTGCCAGCAGTTACCATTTCGGTGCCTCAAACACTGAAGCTTTCTTT. Amino acid sequence: CASSYHFGASNTEAFF.